The next 11 T cell receptor beta chains were all read from a single sample in a study of blood T cells in healthy people across ages. Sample-barcoded 5' priming and a J-beta primer mix drove a second PCR of roughly 6 to 12 cycles. TCRdb reanalysed the 5' RACE reads using MiXCR and keeps one entry per CDR3 protein. The sample records roughly 1,000,000 distinct CDR3 sequences, roughly a quarter being singletons. The sample also formed part of further work on T cells of mothers and their children.

The sample comprised blood. These receptors were obtained from a girl aged 2 to 10 in good health.

This clonotype was found a few times. This chain uses TRBV20-1 with TRBJ2-1; D not resolved. The V and J ends lost 0 bases and 7 bases respectively, with 22 bases between them. The CDR3 sequence is 17 residues long. CDR1 is DFQATT, CDR2 SNEGSKA, per germline (reference sequence). The CDR3 bases are TGCAGTGCTAGAGATTTAGCTAGTATAGCCATCGGGAATGAGCAGTTCTTC. This gives the protein CSARDLASIAIGNEQFF.

The chain is built from TRBV6-5 and TRBJ1-1; 7 nucleotides line up with TRBD1. Germline V gene data show CDR1 as MNHEY and CDR2 as SVGAGI. The CDR3 runs 13 residues. The V and J ends lost 6 bases and 3 bases, in that order; junction bases with no gene match: 4. CDR3 in DNA: TGTGCCAGCAGGCTTGACAGGGACACTGAAGCTTTCTTT. It encodes CASRLDRDTEAFF.

The rearrangement links TRBV7-2 to TRBJ1-4; maybe TRBD1 (5 bases). Trimming left V 6 bases short and J 8 bases short, with 16 bases between. Per the germline V gene, CDR1 is SGHTA and CDR2 is FQGNSA. This CDR3 spans 14 amino acids. The CDR3 region has the DNA TGTGCCAGCAGTTTGCAGGCGGGGGACGAAAAACTGTTTTTT. Amino acids: CASSLQAGDEKLFF.

This rearrangement joins TRBV7-9 to TRBJ2-5; D unclear. The J call may be faulty, since TRBJ2-1 better matches the DNA end. Germline V gene data show CDR1 as SEHNR and CDR2 as FQNEAQ (reference sequence). The CDR3 totals 16 residues. The CDR3 loop is CASSLASSALDNEQFF. In DNA form, the CDR3 reads TGTGCCAGCAGCTTAGCGTCCAGCGCCCTAGACAATGAGCAGTTCTTC.

The V gene is TRBV19, the J gene TRBJ1-2, with D perhaps matching TRBD1 (5 bases). The CDR3 sequence is 16 residues long. V was trimmed by 9 bases and J by 0 bases, leaving 20 bases between them. Per germline, CDR1 LNHDA and CDR2 SQIVND (reference sequence). CDR3 in amino acids: CASKETALLSNYGYTF. The DNA of the CDR3 is TGTGCCAGCAAAGAGACAGCCCTCCTATCTAACTATGGCTACACCTTC. Supplemented by reference TRBV19 and TRBJ1-2, the full variable domain reads DGGITQSPKYLFRKEGQNVTLSCEQNLNHDAMYWYRQDPGQGLRLIYYSQIVNDFQKGDIAEGYSVSREKKESFPLTVTSAQKNPTAFYLCASKETALLSNYGYTFGSGTRLTVV.

The table lists this clonotype with a few counts. The chain uses TRBV4-2 and TRBJ2-5; TRBD2 agrees at 9 bases. The closer fit of TRBJ2-7 to the DNA end suggests the J call may be wrong. Germline V lookup: CDR1 LGHNA, CDR2 YNFKEQ. The CDR3 has 15 residues. The CDR3 here is CASSQADSGSDEQYF. CDR3 in DNA: TGTGCCAGCAGCCAAGCGGATAGCGGGAGTGACGAGCAGTACTTC.

This CDR3 reads CASSHGLAEEGETQYF. The CDR3 nucleotides read TGTGCCAGCAGCCATGGACTAGCGGAGGAGGGAGAGACCCAGTACTTC. This sequence joins TRBV4-2 and TRBJ2-5, with TRBD2 matching over 10 bases. The length of the CDR3 is 16 residues. Germline CDR1 and CDR2: LGHNA and YNFKEQ. Losses at the gene ends were 3 bases for V and 4 bases for J; bases not matched to a gene: 8.

This chain connects TRBV30 to TRBJ2-1; 9 nucleotides line up with TRBD1. The last part of the DNA fits TRBJ2-7 better; the J call may be wrong. Germline-derived CDR1 and CDR2 are GTSNPN and SVGIG (reference sequence). CDR3 size: 14 residues. The CDR3 DNA sequence: TGTGCCTGGAGTGGATGGGACAGGGACTACGAGCAGTACTTC. Translated, it gives CAWSGWDRDYEQYF.

The chain links TRBV6-6 to TRBJ2-7; 9 bases agree with TRBD2. In germline, CDR1 is MNHNY, CDR2 SVGAGI (reference sequence). The junction had 3 bases not matched to a gene; V was cut back by 2 bases and J by 4 bases. CDR3 length: 14 residues. CDR3 in DNA: TGTGCCAGCAGTTACACGGGACTAGCTTACGAGCAGTACTTC. Amino acids: CASSYTGLAYEQYF.

This clonotype turned up a few times. The chain combines TRBV29-1 with TRBJ2-1; TRBD2 matches 7 bases. The better agreement between TRBJ2-7 and the DNA end casts doubt on the J call. Per the germline V gene, CDR1 is SQVTM and CDR2 is ANQGSEA. This CDR3 spans 12 amino acids. CDR3: CSVAASGYEQYF. The CDR3 DNA reads as TGCAGCGTTGCGGCTAGCGGTTACGAGCAGTACTTC.

J is TRBJ1-2 and V is TRBV5-1, with 9 positions matching TRBD1. V lost 3 bases to trimming and J lost 6 bases; unmatched junction nucleotides: 3. There are 13 residues in the CDR3. Germline assignment: CDR1 SGHRS and CDR2 YFSETQ. CDR3: CASSYDRGNGYTF. Written as DNA, the CDR3 is TGCGCCAGCAGCTATGACAGGGGGAATGGCTACACCTTC.